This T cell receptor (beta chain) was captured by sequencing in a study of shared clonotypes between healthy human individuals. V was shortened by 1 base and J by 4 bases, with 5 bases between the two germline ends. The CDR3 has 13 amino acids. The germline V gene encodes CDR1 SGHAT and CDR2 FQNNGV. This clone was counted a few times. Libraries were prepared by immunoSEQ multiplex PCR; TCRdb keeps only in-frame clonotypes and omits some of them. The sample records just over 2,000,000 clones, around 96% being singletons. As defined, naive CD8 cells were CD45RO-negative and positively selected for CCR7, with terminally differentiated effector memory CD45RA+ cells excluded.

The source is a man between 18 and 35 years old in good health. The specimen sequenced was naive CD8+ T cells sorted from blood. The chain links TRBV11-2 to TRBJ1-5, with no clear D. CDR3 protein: CASSLADNQPQHF. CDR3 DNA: TGTGCCAGCAGCTTAGCAGATAATCAGCCCCAGCATTTT.